This T cell receptor (beta chain) was profiled in a study of blood T cell repertoires in COVID-19. Whole-study context: Sites in the United States, Italy and Spain provided acute and convalescent COVID-19 samples. T cells, B-cell-depleted T cells, or PBMCs provided the cDNA or gDNA that served as material.

With 7 bases removed from V and 1 base from J, the gap between germline ends came to 8 bases. Germline V CDR1 and CDR2: MNHNY, SVGAGI (reference sequence). The CDR3 loop spans 13 amino acids. As processed by the authors: Nucleated cell number was recorded as an estimate derived from reference gene primer amplification. Sequencing used immunoSEQ multiplex PCR; TCRdb keeps in-frame clones, though not all of them. The DNA gave D and trimming, while V, J and clone size come from that table. The sample shows approximately 150,000 clones, around 90% of them seen only once. This clonotype was obtained from a man aged 70 or older with acute or convalescent COVID-19. This chain joins TRBV6-6 and TRBJ1-3; tentatively, D is TRBD1 (5 bases). The sequenced sample consisted of peripheral blood. DNA of the CDR3: TGTGCCAGCATCAGGGATTCTGGAAACACCATATATTTT. Translation gives CASIRDSGNTIYF.